This T cell receptor beta chain is from a study of CD8+CD57+ T cells in acquired aplastic anemia. Whole-study context: Recorded DNA amounts for sorted CD4+ and CD8+ cells had an average of about 3 ug.

This clonotype was counted between two and nine times. The use of genomic DNA as template underpinned the TCR beta VDJ and CDR3 profiling. Via MiXCR, TCRdb re-called the reads, giving one row per CDR3 protein. The table has 75,000 to 80,000 distinct CDR3 sequences, 55% to 75% seen once. CDR3 size: 13 residues. Trimming removed 5 bases at V and 4 bases at J, with 11 bases between. The germline V gene has CDR1 SGHTA and CDR2 FQGNSA. Those patients picked for sequencing had displayed CD8+CD57+ cell expansion on flow cytometry. This chain uses TRBV7-2 with TRBJ1-2; no clear D. This sequence originates from a human donor with aplastic anemia. Sequencing used sorted CD4+, CD8+, or CD8+CD57+ T cells (not recorded which) from PBMCs. CDR3 nucleotides: TGTGCCAGCAGCCCGTCCCCTAGCTATGGCTACACCTTC. It specifies CASSPSPSYGYTF.